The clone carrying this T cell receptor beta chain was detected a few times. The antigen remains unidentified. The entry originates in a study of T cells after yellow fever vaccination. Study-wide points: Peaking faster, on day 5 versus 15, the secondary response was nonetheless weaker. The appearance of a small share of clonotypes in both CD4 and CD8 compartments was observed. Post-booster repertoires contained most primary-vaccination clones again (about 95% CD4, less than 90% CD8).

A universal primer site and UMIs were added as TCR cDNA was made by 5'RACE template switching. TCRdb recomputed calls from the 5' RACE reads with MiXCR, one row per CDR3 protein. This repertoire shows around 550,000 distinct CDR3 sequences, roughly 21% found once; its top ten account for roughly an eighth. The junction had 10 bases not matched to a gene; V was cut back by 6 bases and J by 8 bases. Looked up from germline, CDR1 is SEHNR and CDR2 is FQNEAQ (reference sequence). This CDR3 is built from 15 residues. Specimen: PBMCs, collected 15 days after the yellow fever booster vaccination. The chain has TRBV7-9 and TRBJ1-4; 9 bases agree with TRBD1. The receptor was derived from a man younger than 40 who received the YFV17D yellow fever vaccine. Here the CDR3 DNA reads TGTGCCAGCAGGAAGCAACAGGGGGCCCAGGAAAAACTGTTTTTT. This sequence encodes CASRKQQGAQEKLFF.